This T cell receptor (beta chain) appears in the sequencing data of a study of blood T cell repertoires in COVID-19. The assay was immunoSEQ multiplex PCR, and TCRdb's table has in-frame clones only and misses some. The table includes 40,000 to 55,000 clones, roughly nine tenths detected once. The CDR3 has 20 amino acids. The receptor was isolated from a human donor in a cohort sampled during active COVID-19. The chain recombines TRBV12-1 with TRBJ1-5; TRBD1, the table's D call, lacks a check against the DNA. TRBV12-1 has pseudogene status. Sequencing was carried out using peripheral blood. For the CDR3, the DNA is TGTGCCAGCAGCTTTGGGCCGGGACAGGGAGAACTGAGGAGCAATCAGCCCCAGCATTTT. It specifies CASSFGPGQGELRSNQPQHF.